Presented here are 21 T cell receptor beta chains from one specimen sequenced in a study of OX40 agonist ivuxolimab in advanced cancers. Method: immunoSEQ multiplex PCR; TCRdb's copy keeps in-frame clones and lacks some. This sample has about 35,000 clones, with approximately 80% found just once. Specimen: CD4+ or CD8+ T cells sorted from blood, collected in a trial of the OX40 agonist ivuxolimab. These receptors were taken from an adult with an advanced solid tumor such as melanoma, head and neck, liver or kidney cancer.

This clone was recorded once. The rearrangement joins TRBV5-6 to TRBJ1-3; 7 bases are a match to TRBD1. This CDR3 spans 14 amino acids. Germline loops: CDR1 SGHDT, CDR2 YYEEEE. Trimming removed 4 bases from V and 3 bases from J; junction bases left unmatched: 4. CDR3 DNA: TGTGCCAGCAGCCTCGGGACAGTTGGAAACACCATATATTTT. This gives the protein CASSLGTVGNTIYF. The full variable domain, rest sourced from reference TRBV5-6 and TRBJ1-3, is DAGVTQSPTHLIKTRGQQVTLRCSPKSGHDTVSWYQQALGQGPQFIFQYYEEEERQRGNFPDRFSGHQFPNYSSELNVNALLLGDSALYLCASSLGTVGNTIYFGEGSWLTVV.

This rearrangement joins TRBV9 to TRBJ1-2; tentatively, D is TRBD1 (6 bases). V gave up 4 bases and J gave up 13 bases, with 29 bases separating them. The CDR3 has 16 amino acids. Germline CDR1 is SGDLS and CDR2 is YYNGEE. This chain's CDR3 is CASSPVVGGDSIKSTF. CDR3 nucleotides: TGTGCCAGCAGCCCAGTGGTGGGGGGCGACTCGATTAAGTCCACCTTC.

This chain joins TRBV6-5 and TRBJ2-1, with no clear D. Trimming pared 9 bases from V and 4 bases from J, leaving 16 bases between. There are 14 residues in the CDR3. Per germline, CDR1 MNHEY and CDR2 SVGAGI. The CDR3 region is CASKHNSGYNEQFF. DNA of the CDR3: TGTGCCAGTAAACACAACTCTGGGTACAATGAGCAGTTCTTC.

The chain recombines TRBV6-5 with TRBJ1-2; 7 nucleotides align to TRBD1. The CDR3 consists of 13 residues. V trimming: 4 bases; J trimming: 4 bases; junction bases outside the gene matches: 3. The germline V gene has CDR1 MNHEY and CDR2 SVGAGI. In DNA form, the CDR3 reads TGTGCCAGCAGTTTAACAGGGGTCTATGGCTACACCTTC. It translates to CASSLTGVYGYTF.

This clone has more than one count but fewer than ten. The V gene is TRBV5-5, the J gene TRBJ2-7, with D tentatively TRBD1 (6 bases). The CDR3 has 15 amino acids. The germline gives CDR1 SGHKS, CDR2 YYEKEE (reference sequence). Between the trimmed V and J ends, which lost 8 bases and 1 base, there was a span of 19 bases. CDR3 protein: CASALETGYSYEQYF. The CDR3 region has the DNA TGTGCCAGTGCCCTCGAGACAGGTTATTCCTACGAGCAGTACTTC.

The chain carries TRBV5-1 and TRBJ2-7, with 9 nucleotides matching TRBD1. From germline, CDR1 is SGHRS and CDR2 YFSETQ. The CDR3 is made up of 14 amino acids. V lost 4 bases to trimming and J lost 7 bases; unmatched junction nucleotides: 9. The CDR3, as DNA: TGCGCCAGCAGCCGACGGACAGGGGAGAGGGAGCAGTACTTC. Its protein is CASSRRTGEREQYF.

This clone was counted only a few times. This chain joins TRBV11-2 and TRBJ1-5; 7 bases are a match to TRBD1. Germline V gene lookup returns CDR1 SGHAT and CDR2 FQNNGV. There are 15 residues in the CDR3. V was clipped by 5 bases and J by 4 bases; unmatched bases: 8. CDR3 residues: CASSATGNSNQPQHF. The CDR3 nucleotides are TGTGCCAGCAGCGCGACAGGGAATAGTAATCAGCCCCAGCATTTT.

The chain employs TRBV5-1 and TRBJ2-2; D ambiguous. Trimming removed 4 bases at V and 4 bases at J, with 2 bases between. The germline V gene has CDR1 SGHRS and CDR2 YFSETQ. The CDR3 is 11 amino acids. CDR3 loop: CASSITGELFF. The CDR3 DNA is TGCGCCAGCAGCATCACCGGGGAGCTGTTTTTT.

By share of the sample, this clone is medium-sized (0.01 to 0.1%). The gene calls are TRBV7-8 and TRBJ2-7, with 7 bases matching TRBD1. Germline lookup yields CDR1 SGHVS and CDR2 FQNEAQ. This CDR3 has 14 residues. J was trimmed by 6 bases and V by 7 bases; bases with no gene match: 12. CDR3 coding DNA: TGTGCCAGCACCGGGACAGAGGTTCGAGGCGAGCAGTACTTC. This sequence encodes CASTGTEVRGEQYF.

The chain links TRBV30 to TRBJ1-1; perhaps TRBD1 as D (5 bases). Deletions cut 2 bases from V and 4 bases from J, with 17 bases between. This CDR3 region has 15 residues. CDR1 is GTSNPN and CDR2 is SVGIG in the germline V gene (reference sequence). The CDR3 protein is CAWSLGHGLGTEAFF. Written as DNA, the CDR3 is TGTGCCTGGAGTCTTGGACACGGTTTGGGCACTGAAGCTTTCTTT.

The gene calls are TRBV5-4 and TRBJ1-2; D possibly corresponds to TRBD1 (6 bases). Germline CDR1 and CDR2: SGHNT and YYREEE (reference sequence). The CDR3 runs 13 residues. Trimming stripped 6 bases from V and 8 bases from J, with 17 bases between. The CDR3 DNA follows: TGTGCCAGCACCCCGGGAATGGGGGCCGGCTACACCTTC. Translating gives CASTPGMGAGYTF.

In this sample, this clone turned up once. V usage is TRBV4-3 and J usage is TRBJ1-5, with D possibly matching TRBD1 (5 bases). Per germline, CDR1 LGHNA and CDR2 YSLEER. The V and J ends lost 0 bases and 4 bases respectively, with 10 bases between them. The CDR3 loop spans 15 amino acids. The CDR3 sequence is CASSQEGVGNQPQHF. For the CDR3, the DNA is TGCGCCAGCAGCCAAGAGGGGGTTGGGAATCAGCCCCAGCATTTT.

The rearrangement uses TRBV29-1 and TRBJ2-3; D possibly uses TRBD1 or TRBD2 (5 bases each). V lost 5 bases and J lost 1, with 25 bases in between. Germline CDR1 is SQVTM and CDR2 is ANQGSEA. The CDR3 has 18 amino acids. In nucleotides, the CDR3 is TGCAGCGTTTCCCTCCGGGACGCCTTTATCTGGGGCACAGATACGCAGTATTTT. Translating it yields CSVSLRDAFIWGTDTQYF.

The chain couples TRBV4-1 to TRBJ2-1; D uncertain. The germline V and J ends were trimmed by 0 bases and 0 bases, with 9 bases remaining between them. The CDR3 has 16 residues. Germline CDR1 is MGHRA and CDR2 is YSYEKL. The CDR3 DNA is TGCGCCAGCAGCCAAGAAGTTCCGAGCTCCTACAATGAGCAGTTCTTC. Translating it yields CASSQEVPSSYNEQFF.

The chain recombines TRBV5-1 with TRBJ1-1, with unresolved D. Trimming stripped 2 bases from V and 1 base from J, with 9 bases between. The CDR3 runs 14 residues. Germline CDR1 is SGHRS and CDR2 is YFSETQ. CDR3 in amino acids: CASSFIGENTEAFF. The CDR3 nucleotides are TGCGCCAGCAGCTTCATCGGGGAGAACACTGAAGCTTTCTTT.

In this sample, this clone turned up once. The chain employs TRBV7-6 and TRBJ2-2; D is undetermined. V lost 5 bases to trimming and J lost 5 bases, with 15 bases between them. There are 15 residues in the CDR3. The germline CDR1 and CDR2 sequences are SGHVS and FNYEAQ. The CDR3 is CASSTPPGGTGELFF. CDR3 DNA sequence: TGTGCCAGCAGCACTCCTCCCGGCGGAACCGGGGAGCTGTTTTTT.

The chain joins TRBV2 to TRBJ2-5; no clear D. V lost 4 bases and J lost 2, with 11 bases in between. There are 14 residues in the CDR3. Germline assignment: CDR1 SNHLY and CDR2 FYNNEI. CDR3 bases: TGTGCCAGCAGTGGTGGGCACATTCAAGAGACCCAGTACTTC. Its protein product is CASSGGHIQETQYF.

This sequence joins TRBV7-8 and TRBJ1-3; D is unresolved. V shed 1 base and J shed 2 bases, with 12 bases lying between them. The CDR3 runs to 16 residues. Germline CDR1 is SGHVS and CDR2 is FQNEAQ. CDR3 in DNA: TGTGCCAGCAGCTTAGAAGTGGGCTCCCCTGGAAACACCATATATTTT. This translates into CASSLEVGSPGNTIYF. Together with reference TRBV7-8 and TRBJ1-3, the CDR3 gives the full variable domain: GAGVSQSPRYKVAKRGQDVALRCDPISGHVSLFWYQQALGQGPEFLTYFQNEAQLDKSGLPSDRFFAERPEGSVSTLKIQRTQQEDSAVYLCASSLEVGSPGNTIYFGEGSWLTVV.

V and J are TRBV5-6 and TRBJ2-3; 7 bases are a match to TRBD1. Germline CDR1 and CDR2: SGHDT and YYEEEE. The CDR3 sequence is 14 residues long. With V trimmed by 3 bases and J by 5 bases, 6 bases remained unmatched. Written as DNA, the CDR3 is TGTGCCAGCAGCTGGGGTACAGGGGAAGATACGCAGTATTTT. Translation: CASSWGTGEDTQYF.

The V and J genes are TRBV7-9 and TRBJ2-1, with a possible D match to TRBD1 (6 bases). Germline V CDR1 and CDR2: SEHNR, FQNEAQ (reference sequence). There are 16 residues in the CDR3. The V end lost 1 base, the J end lost 8 bases, and 18 bases lay between the germline ends. The CDR3 DNA reads as TGTGCCAGCAGCTTAGACAGGGACGGCCTTTCGGATGAGCAGTTCTTC. Its translation is CASSLDRDGLSDEQFF.

This clone was observed a single time. The chain couples TRBV4-2 to TRBJ2-3; 9 bases map to TRBD2. After removal of 0 bases from V and 2 bases from J, the junction contained 3 bases not matched to a gene. CDR1 and CDR2 (germline): LGHNA, YNFKEQ. This CDR3 spans 16 amino acids. The CDR3 DNA follows: TGTGCCAGCAGCCAAGAGCTAGCGGGGTTCACAGATACGCAGTATTTT. Translating it yields CASSQELAGFTDTQYF.